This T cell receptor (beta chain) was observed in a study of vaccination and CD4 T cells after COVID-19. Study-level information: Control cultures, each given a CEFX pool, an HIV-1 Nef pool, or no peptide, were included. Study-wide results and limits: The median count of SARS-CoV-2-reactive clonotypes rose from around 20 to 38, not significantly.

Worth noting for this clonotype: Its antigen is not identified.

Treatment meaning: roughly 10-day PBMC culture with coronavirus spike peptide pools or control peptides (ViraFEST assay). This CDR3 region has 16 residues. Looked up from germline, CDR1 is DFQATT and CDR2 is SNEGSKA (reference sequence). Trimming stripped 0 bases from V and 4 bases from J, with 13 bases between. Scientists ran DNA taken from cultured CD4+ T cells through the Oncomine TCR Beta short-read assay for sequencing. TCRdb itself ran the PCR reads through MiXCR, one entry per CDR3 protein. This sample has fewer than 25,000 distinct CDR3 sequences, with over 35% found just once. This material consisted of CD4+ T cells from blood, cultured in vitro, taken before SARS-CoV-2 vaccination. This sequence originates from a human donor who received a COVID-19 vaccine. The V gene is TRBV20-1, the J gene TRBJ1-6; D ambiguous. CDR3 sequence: CSARDDQRLYNSPLHF. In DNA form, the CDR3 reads TGCAGTGCTAGAGATGACCAGCGATTATATAATTCACCCCTCCACTTT.